The rows below give T cell receptor beta chains drawn from one sample of a study of T cell responses to AZD1222 COVID-19 vaccine. TCRdb's copy holds only in-frame clones and misses some; the assay was immunoSEQ multiplex PCR. The profile shows 250,000 to 300,000 clones, about 94% of them singletons. Specimen: peripheral blood, collected 28 days after the second AZD1222 dose. The source is an adult who received the AZD1222 COVID-19 vaccine. CDR3s include the opening cysteine and the closing phenylalanine or tryptophan. A D gene is named only where the DNA matches it firmly. Rows may omit the clone size; those that give it use once, few, many or a size class.

V: TRBV3-1/TRBV3-2
J: TRBJ1-2
D: NA
size: NA
CDR3: CASSPLEESGYTF
DNA: TGTGCCAGCAGCCCGCTTGAGGAGAGTGGCTACACCTTC

V: TRBV3-1/TRBV3-2
J: TRBJ1-6
D: NA
size: NA
CDR3: CASSRTGLNSPLHF
DNA: TGTGCCAGCAGCCGAACTGGCCTCAATTCACCCCTCCACTTT

V: TRBV28
J: TRBJ1-5
D: NA
size: NA
CDR3: CASSFLRRESNQPQHF
DNA: TGTGCCAGCAGTTTTTTACGGCGAGAAAGCAATCAGCCCCAGCATTTT

V: TRBV28
J: TRBJ1-5
D: TRBD1
size: NA
CDR3: CASSPLWDRGRSEPQHF
DNA: TGTGCCAGCAGTCCCCTGTGGGACAGGGGGCGAAGTGAGCCCCAGCATTTT

V: TRBV5-4
J: TRBJ1-2
D: NA
size: NA
CDR3: CASSPTGRNYGYTF
DNA: TGTGCCAGCAGCCCTACAGGGAGGAACTATGGCTACACCTTC

V: TRBV19
J: TRBJ2-7
D: TRBD2
size: NA
CDR3: CASSTIAGSSYEQYF
DNA: TGTGCCAGTAGTACGATAGCGGGGAGCTCCTACGAGCAGTACTTC

V: TRBV6-5
J: TRBJ1-5
D: TRBD1
size: NA
CDR3: CASSPDRGGNQPQHF
DNA: TGTGCCAGCAGTCCGGACAGGGGTGGCAATCAGCCCCAGCATTTT

V: TRBV2
J: TRBJ2-3
D: NA
size: once
CDR3: CASSAGDTQYF
DNA: TGTGCCAGCAGTGCCGGAGATACGCAGTATTTT

V: TRBV28
J: TRBJ1-5
D: NA
size: NA
CDR3: CASSPYGGGGNQPQHF
DNA: TGTGCCAGCAGTCCTTATGGCGGGGGGGGAAATCAGCCCCAGCATTTT

V: TRBV19
J: TRBJ2-1
D: TRBD2
size: NA
CDR3: CASSRAGDPINEQFF
DNA: TGTGCCAGTAGTAGGGCGGGAGATCCCATCAATGAGCAGTTCTTC